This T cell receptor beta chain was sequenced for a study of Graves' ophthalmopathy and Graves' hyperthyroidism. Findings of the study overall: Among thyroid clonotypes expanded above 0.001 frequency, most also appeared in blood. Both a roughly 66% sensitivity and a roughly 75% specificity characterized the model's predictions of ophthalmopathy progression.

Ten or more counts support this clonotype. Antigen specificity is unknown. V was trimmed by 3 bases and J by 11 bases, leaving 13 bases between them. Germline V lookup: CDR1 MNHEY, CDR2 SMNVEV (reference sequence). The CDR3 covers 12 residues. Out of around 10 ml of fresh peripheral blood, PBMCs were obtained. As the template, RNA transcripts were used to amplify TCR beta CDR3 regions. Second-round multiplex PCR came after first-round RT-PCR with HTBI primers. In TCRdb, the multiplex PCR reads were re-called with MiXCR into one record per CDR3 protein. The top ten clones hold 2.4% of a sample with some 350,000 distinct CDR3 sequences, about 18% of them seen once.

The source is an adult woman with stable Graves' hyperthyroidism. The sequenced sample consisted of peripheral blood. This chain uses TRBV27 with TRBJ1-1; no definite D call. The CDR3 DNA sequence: TGTGCCAGCAGTTTTGGCGGTACTCCGGCTTTCTTT. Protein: CASSFGGTPAFF.